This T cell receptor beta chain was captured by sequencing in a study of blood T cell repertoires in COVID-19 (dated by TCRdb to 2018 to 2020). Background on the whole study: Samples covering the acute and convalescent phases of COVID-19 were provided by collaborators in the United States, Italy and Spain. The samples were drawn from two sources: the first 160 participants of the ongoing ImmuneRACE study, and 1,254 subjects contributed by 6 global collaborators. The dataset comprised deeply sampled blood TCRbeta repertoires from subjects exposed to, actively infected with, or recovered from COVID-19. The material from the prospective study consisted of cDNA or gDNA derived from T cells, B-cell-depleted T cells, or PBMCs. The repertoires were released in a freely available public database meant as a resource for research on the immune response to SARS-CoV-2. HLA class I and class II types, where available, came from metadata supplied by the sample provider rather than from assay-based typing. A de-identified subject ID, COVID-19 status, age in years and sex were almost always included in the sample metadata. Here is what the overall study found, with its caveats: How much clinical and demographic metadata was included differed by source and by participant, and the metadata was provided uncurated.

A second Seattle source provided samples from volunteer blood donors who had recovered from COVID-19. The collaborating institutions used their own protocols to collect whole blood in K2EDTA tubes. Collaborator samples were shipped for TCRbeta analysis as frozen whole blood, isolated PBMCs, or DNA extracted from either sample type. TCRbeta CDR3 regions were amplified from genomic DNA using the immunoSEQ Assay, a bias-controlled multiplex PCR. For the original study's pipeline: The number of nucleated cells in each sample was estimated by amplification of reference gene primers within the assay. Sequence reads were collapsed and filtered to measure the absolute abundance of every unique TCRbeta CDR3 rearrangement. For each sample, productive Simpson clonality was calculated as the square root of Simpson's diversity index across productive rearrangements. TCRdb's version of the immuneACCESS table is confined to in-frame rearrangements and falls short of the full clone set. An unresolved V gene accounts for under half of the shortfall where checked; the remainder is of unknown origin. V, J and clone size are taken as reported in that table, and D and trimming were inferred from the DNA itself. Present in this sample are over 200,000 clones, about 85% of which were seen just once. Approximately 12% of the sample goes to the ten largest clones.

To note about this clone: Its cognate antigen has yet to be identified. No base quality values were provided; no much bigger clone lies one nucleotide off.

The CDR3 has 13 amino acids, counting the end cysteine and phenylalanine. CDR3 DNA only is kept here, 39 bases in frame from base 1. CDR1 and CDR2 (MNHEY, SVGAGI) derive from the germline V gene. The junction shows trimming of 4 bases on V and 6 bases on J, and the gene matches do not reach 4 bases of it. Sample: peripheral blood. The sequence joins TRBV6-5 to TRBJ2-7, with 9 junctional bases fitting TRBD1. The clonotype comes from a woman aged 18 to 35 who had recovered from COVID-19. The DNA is TGTGCCAGCAGTTGGGACAGGGCGACCGAGCAGTACTTC. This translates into CASSWDRATEQYF.